The T cell receptor beta chain under discussion was sequenced for a study of cytomegalovirus exposure and HLA in healthy donors. General study results and limits: No immune exposure information besides CMV serostatus was available.

The germline V gene has CDR1 SEHNR and CDR2 FQNEAQ (reference sequence). This CDR3 contains 17 residues. Trimming took 7 bases from V and 0 from J, leaving 19 bases between them. The PCR had 60 Vbeta and 13 Jbeta primers. Some clones are missing from TCRdb's copy, which holds only in-frame ones; the method was immunoSEQ multiplex PCR. Of 90,000 to 100,000 clones in the sample, 69% were seen once. There are a few counts of this clone. As yet, its antigen is unknown. The sequenced sample was PBMCs. The rearrangement uses TRBV7-9 and TRBJ2-1, with no clear D. The clonotype comes from a female donor in good health and CMV-seronegative. The CDR3, as DNA: TGTGCCAGCAATGGTTTTGATGGCTGGAGCTCCTACAATGAGCAGTTCTTC. This encodes CASNGFDGWSSYNEQFF.